This TCR beta chain was profiled in a study of T cell repertoires in cytomegalovirus infection. The germline CDR1 and CDR2 sequences are MNHNS and SASEGT. The CDR3 has 13 residues. Trimming removed 4 bases at V and 5 bases at J, with 12 bases between. Comments on this clonotype: As yet, its antigen is unknown.

Each CDR3 protein gets one entry after TCRdb re-called the reads with MiXCR. The repertoire holds 650,000 to 850,000 distinct CDR3 sequences, with roughly 28% as singletons. This sequence was found in a human donor in good health (CMV status not recorded). Some clones in this sample may be carry-over from other donors' samples. The sample here was cultured CD8+ T cells from PBMCs, taken from culture after CMV antigen stimulation. The chain joins TRBV6-1 to TRBJ2-7; D is undetermined. CDR3 amino acids: CASSVSSPNEQYF. CDR3 DNA sequence: TGTGCCAGCAGTGTATCATCTCCTAACGAGCAGTACTTC.